Below, one T cell receptor (beta chain) is given with its context. The antigen remains unidentified. Germline-derived CDR1 and CDR2 are SEHNR and FQNEAQ (reference sequence). Trimming took off 1 base at V and 5 bases at J, with 11 bases between the two ends. The CDR3 spans 14 residues. This sample is part of a study of chemoradiotherapy in HPV16-positive cancers. Study-wide results and limits: For HPV16-positive patients, expanding HPV-responsive T cells associated with longer recurrence-free survival. Candidate HPV-specific clones and E7-related TCR motifs grew in tumor during treatment.

The data were produced by immunoSEQ multiplex PCR, yet TCRdb's version contains in-frame clones alone and is incomplete. The table shows 7,500 to 9,500 clones, with about two thirds occurring only once. This TCR came from a human donor with HPV-associated anogenital cancer. The rearrangement links TRBV7-9 to TRBJ2-5, with D perhaps given as TRBD1 or TRBD2 (5 bases each). Sampling was performed from a patient who underwent chemoradiotherapy. CDR3 sequence (DNA): TGTGCCAGCAGCTTAGGGCCCGGGACCGAGACCCAGTACTTC. Translating it yields CASSLGPGTETQYF.